This is a list of T cell receptor beta chains from one sample in a study of T cell responses to AZD1222 COVID-19 vaccine. Clones were sequenced by immunoSEQ multiplex PCR, and TCRdb holds only the in-frame ones, with some missing. The sample holds some 250,000 clones, roughly 93% seen once. The sequenced sample was peripheral blood, obtained 28 days after the second AZD1222 dose. These receptors all come from an adult who received the AZD1222 COVID-19 vaccine. CDR3s include the opening cysteine and the closing phenylalanine or tryptophan. Fields, in order: D gene, J gene, V gene, clone size, CDR3 DNA, CDR3 protein. The D gene is left open where the match is weak. The size entry is marked missing in some rows and otherwise reads once, few, many or a size class.

NA | TRBJ1-1 | TRBV29-1 | NA | TGCAGCGTTAACTACGGAAACACTGAAGCTTTCTTT | CSVNYGNTEAFF
NA | TRBJ2-2 | TRBV28 | NA | TGTGCCAGCACCGGGTCCTGGGCCGGGGAGCTGTTTTTT | CASTGSWAGELFF
TRBD1 | TRBJ1-2 | TRBV28 | NA | TGTGCCAGCAGCCACGGGACAGGGGAAGGCTACACCTTC | CASSHGTGEGYTF
NA | TRBJ1-2 | TRBV18 | NA | TGTGCCAGCTCACCCCCTGATAGTCCGATCTATGGCTACACCTTC | CASSPPDSPIYGYTF
TRBD2 | TRBJ2-5 | TRBV7-9 | NA | TGTGCCAGCAGCTTAAGTACTAGCGGGGTCCAGGAGACCCAGTACTTC | CASSLSTSGVQETQYF
NA | TRBJ1-1 | TRBV2 | NA | TGTGCCAGCAGTGAGGGGGGCCGGACTGAAGCTTTCTTT | CASSEGGRTEAFF
TRBD1 | TRBJ1-4 | TRBV6-2/TRBV6-3 | NA | TGTGCCAGCAGTTATCGACAGGGATTTGAAAAACTGTTTTTT | CASSYRQGFEKLFF
TRBD2 | TRBJ2-1 | TRBV9 | NA | TGTGCCAGCAGCGTTGGGACTAGCGGGGACAATGAGCAGTTCTTC | CASSVGTSGDNEQFF
TRBD1 | TRBJ2-1 | TRBV5-1 | NA | TGCGCCAGCACCACAGGGGGCTCCTACAATGAGCAGTTCTTC | CASTTGGSYNEQFF
TRBD1 | TRBJ1-6 | TRBV19 | NA | TGTGCCAGTAGTATAGACGCCGGGACAGGGTTTCGATCCCTCCACTTT | CASSIDAGTGFRSLHF
TRBD1 | TRBJ2-5 | TRBV10-2 | NA | TGCGCCAGCAGTTTGACAGGGGGCGGAGAGACCCAGTACTTC | CASSLTGGGETQYF
TRBD2 | TRBJ2-3 | TRBV4-2 | once | TGTGCCAGCAGCCGCACGACCGGGACTAGCGGGGGGGATACGCAGTATTTT | CASSRTTGTSGGDTQYF
NA | TRBJ1-3 | TRBV6-5 | NA | TGTGCCACCCGGCCAGGATTCTCTGGAAACACCATATATTTT | CATRPGFSGNTIYF
NA | TRBJ1-2 | TRBV12-3/TRBV12-4 | NA | TGTGCCAGCAGTTTATACCTAAACTATGGCTACACCTTC | CASSLYLNYGYTF
NA | TRBJ1-1 | TRBV30 | NA | TGTGCCTGGAGTACATACCGGACACCAACTGAAGCTTTCTTT | CAWSTYRTPTEAFF
NA | TRBJ1-3 | TRBV28 | NA | TGTGCCAGCAGTTCACCCGACAGGCCGGGAAACACCATATATTTT | CASSSPDRPGNTIYF
NA | TRBJ1-5 | TRBV19 | NA | TGTGCCAGTAGTATAGCGGACGGGAGCAATCAGCCCCAGCATTTT | CASSIADGSNQPQHF
TRBD1 | TRBJ2-7 | TRBV20-1 | NA | TGCAGTGCCAAAGACAGGGAACAGCAGTACTTC | CSAKDREQQYF